The 21 T cell receptor beta chains below were found in one sample sequenced in a study of OX40 agonist ivuxolimab in advanced cancers. Measured with immunoSEQ multiplex PCR; TCRdb has only the in-frame clones, and not every one. Of tens of thousands of clones detected, roughly 86% appear once; the ten largest clones hold 10% to 15%. Source: CD4+ or CD8+ T cells sorted from blood, taken in a trial of the OX40 agonist ivuxolimab. These receptors were obtained from an adult with an advanced solid tumor such as melanoma, head and neck, liver or kidney cancer.

V usage is TRBV27 and J usage is TRBJ2-1, with a tentative D call TRBD2 (7 bases). From germline, CDR1 is MNHEY and CDR2 SMNVEV (reference sequence). This CDR3 region has 17 residues. V was trimmed by 7 bases and J by 4 bases, leaving 23 bases between them. CDR3 region: CASKGIVGGPIYNEQFF. DNA for the CDR3: TGTGCCAGCAAGGGGATAGTGGGGGGGCCGATTTACAATGAGCAGTTCTTC.

The gene calls are TRBV9 and TRBJ1-2; TRBD1 matches 8 bases. The germline CDR1 and CDR2 sequences are SGDLS and YYNGEE. V was clipped by 0 bases and J by 2 bases; unmatched bases: 6. The CDR3 contains 16 residues. The CDR3 sequence: CASSVDSRTGNYGYTF. CDR3 bases: TGTGCCAGCAGCGTAGACTCCCGGACAGGGAACTATGGCTACACCTTC. Filled out from reference TRBV9 and TRBJ1-2, the complete variable domain reads DSGVTQTPKHLITATGQRVTLRCSPRSGDLSVYWYQQSLDQGLQFLIQYYNGEERAKGNILERFSAQQFPDLHSELNLSSLELGDSALYFCASSVDSRTGNYGYTFGSGTRLTVV.

The J gene is TRBJ1-3, the V gene TRBV5-6; a weak D match, TRBD1 (5 bases). V lost 4 bases and J 0 bases, leaving 11 bases between the germline ends. CDR1 SGHDT and CDR2 YYEEEE come from the germline V gene. There are 15 residues in the CDR3. CDR3 coding DNA: TGTGCCAGCAGCCCCTTGACAGACTCTGGAAACACCATATATTTT. This sequence encodes CASSPLTDSGNTIYF.

This clone has a single count. The gene calls are TRBV6-5 and TRBJ1-2, with D unresolved. Trimming removed 0 bases from V and 4 bases from J, with 9 bases in between. CDR3 size: 14 residues. The germline V gene encodes CDR1 MNHEY and CDR2 SVGAGI. The CDR3: CASSYSESSYGYTF. CDR3 bases: TGTGCCAGCAGTTACTCGGAGAGTTCCTATGGCTACACCTTC.

This chain joins TRBV15 and TRBJ2-3, with 8 bases identical to TRBD2. From germline, CDR1 is LNHNV and CDR2 YYDKDF (reference sequence). Trimming cost V 2 bases and J 2 bases; bases outside gene matches: 6. This CDR3 spans 16 amino acids. CDR3 amino acids: CATSRPGGYHTDTQYF. The CDR3 bases are TGTGCCACCAGCAGACCGGGGGGGTACCACACAGATACGCAGTATTTT.

The V call is TRBV13, the J call TRBJ2-1; D uncertain. Germline V gene lookup returns CDR1 PRHDT and CDR2 FYEKMQ (reference sequence). The CDR3 has 16 amino acids. V was shortened by 4 bases and J by 7 bases, with 20 bases between the two germline ends. This CDR3 reads CASSSTTSQMWNEQFF. Written as DNA, the CDR3 is TGTGCCAGCAGCTCAACAACATCCCAGATGTGGAATGAGCAGTTCTTC.

The V gene is TRBV5-5, the J gene TRBJ2-7, with unresolved D. There are 14 residues in the CDR3. Trimming took off 0 bases at V and 3 bases at J, with 10 bases between the two ends. The V gene's germline CDR1 is SGHKS and CDR2 YYEKEE (reference sequence). The CDR3 DNA reads TGTGCCAGCAGCTTGGACCACGCCTACTACGAGCAGTACTTC. Protein product: CASSLDHAYYEQYF.

V is TRBV5-5 and J is TRBJ1-5, with unresolved D. Per the germline V gene, CDR1 is SGHKS and CDR2 is YYEKEE (reference sequence). V was cut by 2 bases and J by 0 bases, with 9 bases left in between. This CDR3 is built from 15 residues. This CDR3 is CASSFYANSNQPQHF. The CDR3 DNA sequence: TGTGCCAGCAGCTTCTATGCTAATAGCAATCAGCCCCAGCATTTT.

The genes are TRBV25-1 and TRBJ1-1; 8 bases align to TRBD1. V dropped 6 bases and J dropped 1; count of bases not matched to a gene: 7. Germline values: CDR1 MGHDK, CDR2 SYGVNS. This CDR3 has 15 residues. The CDR3 nucleotides are TGTGCCAGCAGCCTCCTGGGACAGGAGAACACTGAAGCTTTCTTT. Its protein product is CASSLLGQENTEAFF.

The chain couples TRBV11-2 to TRBJ2-7; D could derive from TRBD1 or TRBD2 (5 bases each). The CDR3 is made up of 15 amino acids. Trimming removed 5 bases at V and 2 bases at J, with 16 bases between. The V gene's germline CDR1 is SGHAT and CDR2 FQNNGV. CDR3 region: CASSTTGTRAYEQYF. CDR3 in DNA: TGTGCCAGCAGCACGACCGGGACGCGAGCCTACGAGCAGTACTTC.

The rearrangement uses TRBV19 and TRBJ2-6; D call uncertain. This CDR3 is 15 amino acids long. The germline CDR1 and CDR2 sequences are LNHDA and SQIVND (reference sequence). Trimming stripped 7 bases from V and 0 bases from J, with 10 bases between. Here the CDR3 reads CASTGFYSGANVLTF. CDR3 nucleotide sequence: TGTGCCAGTACGGGCTTTTACTCTGGGGCCAACGTCCTGACTTTC.

The gene calls are TRBV5-6 and TRBJ2-2; unclear D gene. The V gene's germline CDR1 is SGHDT and CDR2 YYEEEE. Trimming cost V 3 bases and J 3 bases, with 3 bases left between them. The CDR3 covers 12 residues. CDR3 bases: TGTGCCAGCAGCTATGACACCGGGGAGCTGTTTTTT. Translating it yields CASSYDTGELFF.

The chain recombines TRBV2 with TRBJ2-5; 8 bases agree with TRBD2. Germline V gene sequence: CDR1 SNHLY, CDR2 FYNNEI. V lost 5 bases to trimming and J lost 2 bases; unmatched junction nucleotides: 19. There are 19 residues in the CDR3. In nucleotides, the CDR3 is TGTGCCAGCAGTTACCCCTCCCGGGGGGGCTCCTTCCCACAAGAGACCCAGTACTTC. It yields the protein CASSYPSRGGSFPQETQYF.

This chain uses TRBV5-5 with TRBJ2-7; maybe TRBD2 (5 bases). CDR1 is SGHKS and CDR2 is YYEKEE in the germline V gene (reference sequence). This CDR3 contains 12 residues. Between the trimmed V and J ends, which lost 4 bases and 6 bases, there was a span of 11 bases. CDR3 sequence reads: CASSLEEPEQYF. In DNA form, the CDR3 reads TGTGCCAGCAGCCTGGAGGAACCCGAGCAGTACTTC.

The gene calls are TRBV7-9 and TRBJ2-1; tentatively, D is TRBD1 or TRBD2 (5 bases each). This CDR3 spans 15 amino acids. V shed 3 bases and J shed 5 bases, with 14 bases lying between them. CDR1 and CDR2 from the germline V gene are SEHNR and FQNEAQ (reference sequence). The DNA of the CDR3 is TGTGCCAGCAGCTTTTCTCAGGGAGTAGACAATGAGCAGTTCTTC. This gives the protein CASSFSQGVDNEQFF.

The chain carries TRBV9 and TRBJ2-1, with D possibly matching TRBD2 (6 bases). The germline V and J ends were trimmed by 3 bases and 10 bases, with 20 bases remaining between them. The length of the CDR3 is 15 residues. Germline V gives CDR1 SGDLS, CDR2 YYNGEE. CDR3 loop: CASSAGTSLGWEQFF. In DNA form, the CDR3 reads TGTGCCAGCAGCGCCGGGACTTCCCTCGGATGGGAGCAGTTCTTC.

The chain recombines TRBV7-3 with TRBJ1-2; D not resolved. Germline values: CDR1 SGHTA, CDR2 FQGTGA. This CDR3 contains 14 residues. The V end was cut by 2 bases, the J end by 13 bases, with 20 bases between. In DNA, the CDR3 is TGTGCCAGCAGCTTAGGGCTTGGACTCCCGATGCTCACCTTC. Amino acids: CASSLGLGLPMLTF.

The gene calls are TRBV7-3 and TRBJ1-5, with 9 bases identical to TRBD1. This CDR3 is built from 19 residues. CDR1 is SGHTA, CDR2 FQGTGA, per germline. J was trimmed by 4 bases and V by 5 bases; bases with no gene match: 18. CDR3 amino acids: CASSAPGTGYPESNQPQHF. DNA of the CDR3: TGTGCCAGCAGCGCTCCCGGGACAGGGTATCCGGAGTCAAATCAGCCCCAGCATTTT.

The chain has TRBV9 and TRBJ1-3; a possible D gene is TRBD1 (5 bases). V lost 3 bases and J lost 7, with 14 bases in between. The CDR3 is made up of 14 amino acids. Germline V gene data show CDR1 as SGDLS and CDR2 as YYNGEE. The DNA for the CDR3 is TGTGCCAGCAGCGCGTTCACGGAGGGGAACACCATATATTTT. Protein product: CASSAFTEGNTIYF.

The genes are TRBV10-3 and TRBJ2-2; D could derive from TRBD1 or TRBD2 (6 bases each). Germline lookup yields CDR1 ENHRY and CDR2 SYGVKD. The CDR3 is 13 amino acids. V was cut by 7 bases and J by 5 bases, with 11 bases left in between. CDR3 nucleotides: TGTGCCATCAAGGAGGGGGGTACCGGGGAGCTGTTTTTT. Protein product: CAIKEGGTGELFF.

V gene TRBV11-1 combines with J gene TRBJ1-1; 9 bases are shared with TRBD1. J was trimmed by 3 bases and V by 5 bases; bases with no gene match: 4. The CDR3 is 14 amino acids. Germline CDR1 is SGHAT and CDR2 is FQDESV (reference sequence). The CDR3: CASSRQGGDTEAFF. The CDR3 DNA reads as TGTGCCAGCAGCCGACAGGGGGGAGACACTGAAGCTTTCTTT.